This T cell receptor (beta chain) derives from a study of shared clonotypes between healthy human individuals. Regarding the study as a whole: Although depth was large, rarefaction showed that sequencing of the sorted subsets was incomplete.

Naive CD8 cells were CD45RO-negative, positively selected for CCR7, excluding terminally differentiated effector memory CD45RA+ cells. Germline values: CDR1 MDHEN, CDR2 SYDVKM. The CDR3 covers 16 residues. V was clipped by 7 bases and J by 0 bases, with 18 bases between them. Points on this clone: Its antigen remains unknown.

At a deep level, the assay was run. Authors' analysis steps: Filtering differed, since immunoSEQ gave only junction sequences and no quality scores. TCRdb's table, derived via immunoSEQ multiplex PCR, lists solely in-frame clones and lacks some. The V and J calls and the clone size are those of that table, but D and trimming were determined from the DNA. The data hold about 650,000 clones, with around 95% observed a single time. Sequenced sample: naive CD8+ T cells sorted from blood. The receptor was isolated from a woman aged 25 to 39 in good health. V gene TRBV28 combines with J gene TRBJ1-1; tentatively, D is TRBD1 (5 bases). CDR3 DNA: TGTGCCAGCACCACGTCCAGGGAGGAGATGAACACTGAAGCTTTCTTT. Its protein is CASTTSREEMNTEAFF.